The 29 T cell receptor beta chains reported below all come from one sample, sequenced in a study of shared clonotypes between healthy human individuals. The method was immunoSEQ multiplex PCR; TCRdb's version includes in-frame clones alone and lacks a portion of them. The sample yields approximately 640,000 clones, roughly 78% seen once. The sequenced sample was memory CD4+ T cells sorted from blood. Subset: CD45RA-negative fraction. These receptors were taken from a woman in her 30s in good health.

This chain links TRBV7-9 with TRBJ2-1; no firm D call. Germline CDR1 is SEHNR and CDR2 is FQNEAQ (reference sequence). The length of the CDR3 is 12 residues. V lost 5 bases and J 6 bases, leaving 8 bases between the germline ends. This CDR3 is CASSLRSNEQFF. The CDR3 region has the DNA TGTGCCAGCAGCCTAAGGTCCAATGAGCAGTTCTTC.

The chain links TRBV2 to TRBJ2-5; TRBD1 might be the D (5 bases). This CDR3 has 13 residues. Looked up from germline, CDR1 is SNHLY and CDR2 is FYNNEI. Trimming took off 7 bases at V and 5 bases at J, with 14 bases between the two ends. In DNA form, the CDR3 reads TGTGCCAGCACCGACAGCTACGAGGAGACCCAGTACTTC. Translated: CASTDSYEETQYF.

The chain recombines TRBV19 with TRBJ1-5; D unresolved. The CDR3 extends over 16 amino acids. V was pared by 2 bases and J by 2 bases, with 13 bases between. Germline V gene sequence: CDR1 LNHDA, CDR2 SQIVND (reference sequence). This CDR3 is CASSISFGLRNQPQHF. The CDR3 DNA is TGTGCCAGTAGTATATCCTTCGGGCTCCGCAATCAGCCCCAGCATTTT.

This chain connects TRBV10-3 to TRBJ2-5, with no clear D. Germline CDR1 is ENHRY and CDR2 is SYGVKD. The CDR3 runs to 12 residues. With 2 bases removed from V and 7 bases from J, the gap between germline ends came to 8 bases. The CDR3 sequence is CAISEEWGTQYF. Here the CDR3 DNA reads TGTGCCATCAGTGAGGAGTGGGGGACCCAGTACTTC.

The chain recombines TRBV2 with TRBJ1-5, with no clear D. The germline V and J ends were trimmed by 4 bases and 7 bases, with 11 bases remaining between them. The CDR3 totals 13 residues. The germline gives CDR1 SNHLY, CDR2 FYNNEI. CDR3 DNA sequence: TGTGCCAGCAGTGCCGACGTTGGACAGCCCCAGCATTTT. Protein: CASSADVGQPQHF.

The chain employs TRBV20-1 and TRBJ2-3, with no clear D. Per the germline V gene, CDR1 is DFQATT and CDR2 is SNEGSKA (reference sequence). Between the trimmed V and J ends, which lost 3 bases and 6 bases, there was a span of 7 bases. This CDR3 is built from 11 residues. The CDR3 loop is CSASADDTQYF. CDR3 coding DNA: TGCAGTGCTAGTGCCGACGATACGCAGTATTTT.

This chain's CDR3 is CASSHNRGAEAFF. The CDR3, as DNA: TGTGCCAGCAGCCACAACAGGGGGGCTGAAGCTTTCTTT. The J gene is TRBJ1-1, the V gene TRBV4-2, with TRBD1 matching over 8 bases. This CDR3 has 13 residues. The trim removed 3 bases at V and 6 bases at J, leaving 3 bases unmatched. Germline V gene sequence: CDR1 LGHNA, CDR2 YNFKEQ.

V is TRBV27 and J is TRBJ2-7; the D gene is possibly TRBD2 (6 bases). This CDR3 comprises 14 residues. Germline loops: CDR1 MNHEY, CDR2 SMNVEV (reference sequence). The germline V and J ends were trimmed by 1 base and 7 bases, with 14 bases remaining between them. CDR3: CASSLYGGIGEQYF. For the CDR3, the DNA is TGTGCCAGCAGTTTATATGGGGGGATCGGGGAGCAGTACTTC.

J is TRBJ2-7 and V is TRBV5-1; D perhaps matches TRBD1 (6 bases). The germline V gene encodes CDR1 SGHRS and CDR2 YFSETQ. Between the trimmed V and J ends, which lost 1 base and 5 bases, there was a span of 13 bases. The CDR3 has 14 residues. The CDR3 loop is CASSLLQGVNEQYF. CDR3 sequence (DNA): TGCGCCAGCAGCTTGTTACAGGGTGTCAACGAGCAGTACTTC.

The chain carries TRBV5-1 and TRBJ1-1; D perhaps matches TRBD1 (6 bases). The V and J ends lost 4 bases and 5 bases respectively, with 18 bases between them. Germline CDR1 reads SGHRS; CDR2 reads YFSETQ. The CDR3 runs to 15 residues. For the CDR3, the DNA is TGCGCCAGCAGCACCAGCGGGGGCTTTAGGACTGAAGCTTTCTTT. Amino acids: CASSTSGGFRTEAFF.

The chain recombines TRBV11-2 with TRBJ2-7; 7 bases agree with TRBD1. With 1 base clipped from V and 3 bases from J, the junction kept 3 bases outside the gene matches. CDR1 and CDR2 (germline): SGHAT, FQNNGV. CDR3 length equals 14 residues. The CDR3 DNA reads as TGTGCCAGCAGCTTAGTACAGGGGATCTACGAGCAGTACTTC. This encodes CASSLVQGIYEQYF. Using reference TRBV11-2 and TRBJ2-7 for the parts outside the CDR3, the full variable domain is EAGVAQSPRYKIIEKRQSVAFWCNPISGHATLYWYQQILGQGPKLLIQFQNNGVVDDSQLPKDRFSAERLKGVDSTLKIQPAKLEDSAVYLCASSLVQGIYEQYFGPGTRLTVT.

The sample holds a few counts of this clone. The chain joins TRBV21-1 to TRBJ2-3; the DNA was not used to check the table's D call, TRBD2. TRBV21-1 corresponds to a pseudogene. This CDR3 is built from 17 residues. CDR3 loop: CASSLLLAGVRADTQYF. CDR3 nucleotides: TGTGCCAGCAGCCTATTACTAGCGGGGGTTCGGGCAGATACGCAGTATTTT.

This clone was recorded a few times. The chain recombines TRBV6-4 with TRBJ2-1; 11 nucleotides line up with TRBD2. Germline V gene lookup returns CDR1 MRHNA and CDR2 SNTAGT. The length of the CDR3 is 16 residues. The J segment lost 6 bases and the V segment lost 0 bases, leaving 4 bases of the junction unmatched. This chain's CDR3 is CASSDSQLAGVNEQFF. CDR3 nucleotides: TGTGCCAGCAGTGACTCTCAACTAGCGGGGGTCAATGAGCAGTTCTTC.

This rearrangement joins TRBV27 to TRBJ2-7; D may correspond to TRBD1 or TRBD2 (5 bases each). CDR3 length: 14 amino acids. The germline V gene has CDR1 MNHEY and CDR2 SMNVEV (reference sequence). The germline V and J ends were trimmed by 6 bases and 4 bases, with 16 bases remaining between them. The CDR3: CASRGDHRSYEQYF. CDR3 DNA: TGTGCCAGCAGGGGGGACCACCGTTCATACGAGCAGTACTTC.

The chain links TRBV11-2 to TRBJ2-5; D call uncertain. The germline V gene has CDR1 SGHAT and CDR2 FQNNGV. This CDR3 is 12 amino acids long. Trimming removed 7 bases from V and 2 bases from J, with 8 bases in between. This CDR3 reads CASIAQQETQYF. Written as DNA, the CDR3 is TGTGCCAGCATAGCACAGCAAGAGACCCAGTACTTC. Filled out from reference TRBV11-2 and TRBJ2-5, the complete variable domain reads EAGVAQSPRYKIIEKRQSVAFWCNPISGHATLYWYQQILGQGPKLLIQFQNNGVVDDSQLPKDRFSAERLKGVDSTLKIQPAKLEDSAVYLCASIAQQETQYFGPGTRLLVL.

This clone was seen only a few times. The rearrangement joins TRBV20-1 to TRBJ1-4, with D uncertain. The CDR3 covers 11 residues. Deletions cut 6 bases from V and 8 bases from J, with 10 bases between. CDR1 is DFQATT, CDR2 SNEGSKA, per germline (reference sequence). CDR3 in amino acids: CSAEDGEKLFF. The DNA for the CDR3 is TGCAGTGCAGAGGACGGGGAAAAACTGTTTTTT.

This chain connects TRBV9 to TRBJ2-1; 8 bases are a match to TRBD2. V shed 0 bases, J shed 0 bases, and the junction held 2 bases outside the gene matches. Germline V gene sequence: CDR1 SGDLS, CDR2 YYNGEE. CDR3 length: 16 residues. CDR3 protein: CASSVVAGGSYNEQFF. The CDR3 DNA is TGTGCCAGCAGCGTAGTGGCGGGAGGCTCCTACAATGAGCAGTTCTTC.

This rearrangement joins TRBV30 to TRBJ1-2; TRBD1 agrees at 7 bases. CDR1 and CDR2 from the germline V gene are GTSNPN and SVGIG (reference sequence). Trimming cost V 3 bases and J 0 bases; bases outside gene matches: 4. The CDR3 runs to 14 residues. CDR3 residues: CAWRGQTSNYGYTF. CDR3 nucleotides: TGTGCCTGGAGGGGACAGACCTCTAACTATGGCTACACCTTC.

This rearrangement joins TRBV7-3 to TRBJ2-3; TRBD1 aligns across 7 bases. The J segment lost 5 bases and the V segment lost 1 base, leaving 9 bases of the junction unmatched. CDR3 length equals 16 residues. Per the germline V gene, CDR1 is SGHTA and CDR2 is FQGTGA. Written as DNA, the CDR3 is TGTGCCAGCAGCTTAAGTTCAGCGAGGGGGCAAGATACGCAGTATTTT. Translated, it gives CASSLSSARGQDTQYF.

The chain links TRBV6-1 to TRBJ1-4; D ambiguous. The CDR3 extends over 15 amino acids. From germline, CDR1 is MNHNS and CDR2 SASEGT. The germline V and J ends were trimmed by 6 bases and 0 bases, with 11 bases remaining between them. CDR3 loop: CASRLDTSTNEKLFF. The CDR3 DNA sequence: TGTGCCAGCAGACTCGACACCTCAACTAATGAAAAACTGTTTTTT.

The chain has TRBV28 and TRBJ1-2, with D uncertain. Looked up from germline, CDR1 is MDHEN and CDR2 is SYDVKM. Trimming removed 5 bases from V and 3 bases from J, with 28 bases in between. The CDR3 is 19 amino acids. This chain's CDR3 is CASSNALGIQFTGYYGYTF. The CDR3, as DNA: TGTGCCAGCAGTAATGCTCTGGGGATACAATTCACCGGATACTATGGCTACACCTTC.

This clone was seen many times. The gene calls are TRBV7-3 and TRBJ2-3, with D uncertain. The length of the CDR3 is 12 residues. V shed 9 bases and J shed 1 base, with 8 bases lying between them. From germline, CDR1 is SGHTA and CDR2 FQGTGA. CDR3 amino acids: CASPTGTDTQYF. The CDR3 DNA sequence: TGTGCCAGTCCGACGGGCACAGATACGCAGTATTTT.

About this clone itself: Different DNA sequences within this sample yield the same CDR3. The CDR3 reads CATSREGPNTEAFF. In DNA, the CDR3 is TGTGCCACCAGCAGAGAGGGTCCGAACACTGAAGCTTTCTTT. This chain joins TRBV15 and TRBJ1-1; D is ambiguous. Germline loops: CDR1 LNHNV, CDR2 YYDKDF (reference sequence). This CDR3 is built from 14 residues. Trimming shortened V by 0 bases and J by 1 base, and 6 bases separated the two germline ends.

CDR3 in amino acids: CASSQDRGSGGYNEQFF. The CDR3 DNA reads as TGTGCCAGCAGCCAAGATCGAGGTAGCGGGGGTTACAATGAGCAGTTCTTC. The chain is built from TRBV4-2 and TRBJ2-1, with TRBD2 identical over 9 bases. The CDR3 is 17 residues long. Per the germline V gene, CDR1 is LGHNA and CDR2 is YNFKEQ. The J segment lost 4 bases and the V segment lost 0 bases, leaving 7 bases of the junction unmatched.

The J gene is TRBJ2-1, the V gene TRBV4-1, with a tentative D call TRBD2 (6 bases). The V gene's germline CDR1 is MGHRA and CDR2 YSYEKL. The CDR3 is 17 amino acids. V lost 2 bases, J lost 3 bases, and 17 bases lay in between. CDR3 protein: CASSQPRRGFVYNEQFF. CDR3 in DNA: TGCGCCAGCAGCCAACCTAGGCGGGGCTTCGTCTACAATGAGCAGTTCTTC.

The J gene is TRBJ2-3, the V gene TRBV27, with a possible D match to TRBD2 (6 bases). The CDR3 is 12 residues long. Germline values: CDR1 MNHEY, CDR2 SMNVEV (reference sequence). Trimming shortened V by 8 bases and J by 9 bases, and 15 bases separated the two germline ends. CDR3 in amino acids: CASGRTQVTQYF. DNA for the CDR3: TGTGCCAGCGGGAGGACGCAGGTAACGCAGTATTTT.

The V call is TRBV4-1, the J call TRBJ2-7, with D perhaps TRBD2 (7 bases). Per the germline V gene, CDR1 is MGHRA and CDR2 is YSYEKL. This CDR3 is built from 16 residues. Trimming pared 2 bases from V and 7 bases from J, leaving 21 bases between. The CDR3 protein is CASSQPLRGAQKEQYF. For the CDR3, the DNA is TGCGCCAGCAGCCAACCCCTTCGGGGGGCTCAAAAGGAGCAGTACTTC.

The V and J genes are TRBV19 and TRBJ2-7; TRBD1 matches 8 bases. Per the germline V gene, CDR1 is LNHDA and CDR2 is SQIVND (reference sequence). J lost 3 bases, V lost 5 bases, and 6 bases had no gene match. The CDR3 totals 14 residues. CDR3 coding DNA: TGTGCCAGTAGTCACCAGGGGGCGGGCTACGAGCAGTACTTC. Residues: CASSHQGAGYEQYF.

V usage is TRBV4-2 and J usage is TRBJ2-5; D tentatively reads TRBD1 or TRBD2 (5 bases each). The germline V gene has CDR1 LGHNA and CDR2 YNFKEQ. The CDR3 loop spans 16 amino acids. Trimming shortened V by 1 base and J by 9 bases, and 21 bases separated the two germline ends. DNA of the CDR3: TGTGCCAGCAGCCAAGGCGGCCTCCGGGACCCACGGGCCCAGTACTTC. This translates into CASSQGGLRDPRAQYF.